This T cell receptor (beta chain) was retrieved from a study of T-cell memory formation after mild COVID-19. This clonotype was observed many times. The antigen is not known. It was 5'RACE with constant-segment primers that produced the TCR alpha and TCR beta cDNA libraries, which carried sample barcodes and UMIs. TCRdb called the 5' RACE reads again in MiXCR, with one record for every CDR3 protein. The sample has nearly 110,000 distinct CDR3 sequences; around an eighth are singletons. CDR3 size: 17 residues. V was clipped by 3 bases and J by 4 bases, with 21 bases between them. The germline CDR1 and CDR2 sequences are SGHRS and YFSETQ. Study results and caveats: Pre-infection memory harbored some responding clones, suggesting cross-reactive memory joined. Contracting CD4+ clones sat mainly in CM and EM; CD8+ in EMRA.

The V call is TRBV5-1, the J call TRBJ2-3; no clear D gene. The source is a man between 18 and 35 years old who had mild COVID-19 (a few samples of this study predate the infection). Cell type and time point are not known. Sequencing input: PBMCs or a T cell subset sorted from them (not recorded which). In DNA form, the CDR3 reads TGCGCCAGCAGCTCGACGTATACCCGACCCCGGGCAGATACGCAGTATTTT. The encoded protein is CASSSTYTRPRADTQYF.